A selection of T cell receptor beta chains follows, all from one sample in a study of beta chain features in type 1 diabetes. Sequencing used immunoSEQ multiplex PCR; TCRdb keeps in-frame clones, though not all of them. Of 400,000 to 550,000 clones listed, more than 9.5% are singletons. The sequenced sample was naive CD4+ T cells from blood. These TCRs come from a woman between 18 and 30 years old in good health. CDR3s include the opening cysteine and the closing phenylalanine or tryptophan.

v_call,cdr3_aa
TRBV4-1,CASSQGTQPQHF
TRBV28,CASEAGNSGANVLTF
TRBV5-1,CASSLAIVTDTQYF
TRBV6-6,CASTETSGNQETQYF
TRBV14,CASSQDSQRRSYNEQFF
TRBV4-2,CASSQPTGAGGYTF
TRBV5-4,CASSLDRLFSPLHF
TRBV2,CASQKLAKNIQYF
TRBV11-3,CASSLAGSRIYEQYF
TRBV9,CASSPSTGTGAYEQYF
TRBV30,CAWSDGQTNNQPQHF
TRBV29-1,CSVDYGAYGYTF
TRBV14,CASSQEKSKGLGEKLFF
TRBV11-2,CASSPVRDRGLSSYNEQFF
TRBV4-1,CASSQAAETLNEQFF
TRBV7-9,CASSTSRETNEKLFF
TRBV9,CASSVGGQGAPLHGYTF